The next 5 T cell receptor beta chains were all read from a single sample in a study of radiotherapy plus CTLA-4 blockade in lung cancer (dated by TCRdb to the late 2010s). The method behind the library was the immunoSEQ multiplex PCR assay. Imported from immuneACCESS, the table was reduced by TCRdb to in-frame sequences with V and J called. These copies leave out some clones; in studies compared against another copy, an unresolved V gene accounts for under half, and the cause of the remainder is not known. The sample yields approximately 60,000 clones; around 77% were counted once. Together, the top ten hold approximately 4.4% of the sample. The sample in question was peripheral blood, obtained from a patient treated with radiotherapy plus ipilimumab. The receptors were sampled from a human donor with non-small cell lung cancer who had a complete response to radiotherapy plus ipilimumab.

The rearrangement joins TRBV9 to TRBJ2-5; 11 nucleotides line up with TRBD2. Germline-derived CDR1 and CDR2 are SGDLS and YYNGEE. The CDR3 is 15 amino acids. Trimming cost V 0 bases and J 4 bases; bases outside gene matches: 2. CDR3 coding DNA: TGTGCCAGCAGCGTAGATAGCGGGAGGGGAGAGACCCAGTACTTC. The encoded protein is CASSVDSGRGETQYF. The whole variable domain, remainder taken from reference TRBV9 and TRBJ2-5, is DSGVTQTPKHLITATGQRVTLRCSPRSGDLSVYWYQQSLDQGLQFLIQYYNGEERAKGNILERFSAQQFPDLHSELNLSSLELGDSALYFCASSVDSGRGETQYFGPGTRLLVL.

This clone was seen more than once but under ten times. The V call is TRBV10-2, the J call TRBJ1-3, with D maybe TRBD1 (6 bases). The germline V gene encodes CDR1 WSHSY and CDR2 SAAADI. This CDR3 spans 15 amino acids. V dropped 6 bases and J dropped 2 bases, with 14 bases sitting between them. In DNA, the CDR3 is TGCGCCAGCAGCCAACAGGGTTCCCCTGGAAACACCATATATTTT. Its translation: CASSQQGSPGNTIYF.

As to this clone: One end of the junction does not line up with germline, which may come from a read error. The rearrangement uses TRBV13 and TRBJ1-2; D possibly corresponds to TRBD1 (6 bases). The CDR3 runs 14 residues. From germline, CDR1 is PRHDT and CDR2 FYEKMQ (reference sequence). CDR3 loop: CASSLGGDNYGYTF. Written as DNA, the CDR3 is TGTGCCAGCAGCCTAGGGGGGGATAACTATGGCTACACCTTC. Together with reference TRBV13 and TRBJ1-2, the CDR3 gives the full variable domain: AAGVIQSPRHLIKEKRETATLKCYPIPRHDTVYWYQQGPGQDPQFLISFYEKMQSDKGSIPDRFSAQQFSDYHSELNMSSLELGDSALYFCASSLGGDNYGYTFGSGTRLTVV.

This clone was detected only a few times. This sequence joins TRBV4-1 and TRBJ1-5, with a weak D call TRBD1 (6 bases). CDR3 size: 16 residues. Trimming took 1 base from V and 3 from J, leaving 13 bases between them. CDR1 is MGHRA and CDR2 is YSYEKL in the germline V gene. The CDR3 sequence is CASSQGSGQNNQPQHF. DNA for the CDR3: TGCGCCAGCAGCCAAGGGTCTGGACAGAACAATCAGCCCCAGCATTTT.

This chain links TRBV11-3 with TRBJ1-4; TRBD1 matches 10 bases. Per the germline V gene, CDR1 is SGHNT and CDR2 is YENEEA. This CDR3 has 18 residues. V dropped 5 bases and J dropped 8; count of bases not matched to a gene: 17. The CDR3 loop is CASSPRQGAKACGEKLFF. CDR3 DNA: TGTGCCAGCAGCCCTAGACAGGGGGCAAAAGCGTGCGGGGAAAAACTGTTTTTT.